This TCR delta chain was captured by sequencing in a study of human gamma delta and Vdelta1 T cells. Findings of the study overall: Polyclonal Delta One T cells reportedly showed broad cytotoxic targeting of acute myeloid leukemia.

TCRdb reanalyzed the PCR reads using CATT. The repertoire consists of over 5,500 delta-chain clones, with 30% to 45% occurring once and the leading ten covering approximately 5.9%. The CDR3 runs 21 residues. V lost 5 bases, J lost 5 bases, and 27 bases stayed unmatched. Per germline, CDR1 TSWWSYY and CDR2 QGS. In its sample, this clone was seen a few times. Antigen unknown. Sequencing was carried out using Vdelta1 gamma-delta T cells from blood grown in culture (DOT cells). The TCR was taken from a human donor in good health. The chain uses TRDV1 and TRDJ4; 12 nucleotides line up with TRDD3. The CDR3 DNA reads TGTGCTCTTGGGCCCCGCGCTCTGGGGGATACGCTTGGAGGCTTTTTGGGGCCCCTGATCTTT. This sequence encodes CALGPRALGDTLGGFLGPLIF.